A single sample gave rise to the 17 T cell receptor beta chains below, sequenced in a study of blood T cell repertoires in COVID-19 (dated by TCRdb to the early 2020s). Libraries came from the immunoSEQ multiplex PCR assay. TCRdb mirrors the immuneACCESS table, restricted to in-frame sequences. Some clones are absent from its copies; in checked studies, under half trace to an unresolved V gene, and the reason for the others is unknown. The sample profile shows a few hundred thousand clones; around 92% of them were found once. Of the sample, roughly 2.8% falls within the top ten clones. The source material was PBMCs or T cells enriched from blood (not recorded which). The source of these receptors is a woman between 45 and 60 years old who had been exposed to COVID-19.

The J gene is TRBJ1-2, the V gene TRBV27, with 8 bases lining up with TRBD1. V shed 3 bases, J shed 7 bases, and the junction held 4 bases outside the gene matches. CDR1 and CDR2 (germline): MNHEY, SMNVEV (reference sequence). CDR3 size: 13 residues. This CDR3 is CASSLRQGFGYTF. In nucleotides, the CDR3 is TGTGCCAGCAGTTTGCGACAGGGGTTTGGCTACACCTTC.

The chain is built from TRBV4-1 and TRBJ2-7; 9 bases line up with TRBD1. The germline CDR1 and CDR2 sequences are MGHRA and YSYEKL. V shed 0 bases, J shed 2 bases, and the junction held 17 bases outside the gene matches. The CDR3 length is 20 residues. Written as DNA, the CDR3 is TGCGCCAGCAGCCAAGATCCCCTTAGGGACAGGGCCTCTTCCCCCTACGAGCAGTACTTC. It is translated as CASSQDPLRDRASSPYEQYF.

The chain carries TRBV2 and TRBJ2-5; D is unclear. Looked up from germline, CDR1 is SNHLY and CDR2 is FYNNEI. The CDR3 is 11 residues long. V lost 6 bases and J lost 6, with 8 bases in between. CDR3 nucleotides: TGTGCCAGCAGCGTACAGAAGACCCAGTACTTC. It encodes CASSVQKTQYF.

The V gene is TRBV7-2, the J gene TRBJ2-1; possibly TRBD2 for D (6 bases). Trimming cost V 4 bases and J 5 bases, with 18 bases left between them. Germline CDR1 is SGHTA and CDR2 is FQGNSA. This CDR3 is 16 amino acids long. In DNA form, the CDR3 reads TGTGCCAGCAGCTCAGTAGCAGGACTAACCCACAATGAGCAGTTCTTC. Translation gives CASSSVAGLTHNEQFF.

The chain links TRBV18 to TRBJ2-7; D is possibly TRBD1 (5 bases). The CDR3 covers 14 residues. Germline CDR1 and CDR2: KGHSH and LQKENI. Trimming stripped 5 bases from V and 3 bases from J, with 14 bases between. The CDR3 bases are TGTGCCAGCTCATCATCGACAGCCTTCTACGAGCAGTACTTC. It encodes CASSSSTAFYEQYF. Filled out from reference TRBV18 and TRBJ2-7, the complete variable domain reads NAGVMQNPRHLVRRRGQEARLRCSPMKGHSHVYWYRQLPEEGLKFMVYLQKENIIDESGMPKERFSAEFPKEGPSILRIQQVVRGDSAAYFCASSSSTAFYEQYFGPGTRLTVT.

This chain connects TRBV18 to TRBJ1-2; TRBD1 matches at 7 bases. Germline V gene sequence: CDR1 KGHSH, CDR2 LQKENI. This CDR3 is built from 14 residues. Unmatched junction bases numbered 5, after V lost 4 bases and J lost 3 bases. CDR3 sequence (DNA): TGTGCCAGCTCACAATTCGGGACAGACTATGGCTACACCTTC. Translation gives CASSQFGTDYGYTF.

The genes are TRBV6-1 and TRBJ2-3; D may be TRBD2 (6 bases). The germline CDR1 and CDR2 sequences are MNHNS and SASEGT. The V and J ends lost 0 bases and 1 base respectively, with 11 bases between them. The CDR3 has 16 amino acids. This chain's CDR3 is CASSEARRGRTDTQYF. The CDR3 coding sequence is TGTGCCAGCAGTGAAGCGCGGCGGGGCCGCACAGATACGCAGTATTTT.

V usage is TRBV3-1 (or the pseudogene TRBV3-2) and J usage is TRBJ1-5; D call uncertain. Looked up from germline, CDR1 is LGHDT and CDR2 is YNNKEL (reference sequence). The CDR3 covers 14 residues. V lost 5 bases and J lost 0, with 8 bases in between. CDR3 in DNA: TGTGCCAGCAGCGCGGGTCTTAGCAATCAGCCCCAGCATTTT. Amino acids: CASSAGLSNQPQHF.

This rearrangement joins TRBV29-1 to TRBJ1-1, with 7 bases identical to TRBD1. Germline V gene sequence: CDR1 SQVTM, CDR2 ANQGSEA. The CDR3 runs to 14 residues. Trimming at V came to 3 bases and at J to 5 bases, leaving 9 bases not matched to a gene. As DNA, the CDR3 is TGCAGCGTTGACGTGAGAGGGGGCAAGACTGAAGCTTTCTTT. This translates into CSVDVRGGKTEAFF.

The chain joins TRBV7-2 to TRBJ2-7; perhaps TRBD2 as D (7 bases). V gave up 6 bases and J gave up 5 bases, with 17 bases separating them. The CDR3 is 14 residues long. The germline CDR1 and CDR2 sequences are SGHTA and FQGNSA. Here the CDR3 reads CASRGGGHVNEQYF. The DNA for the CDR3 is TGTGCCAGCAGAGGGGGGGGGCATGTGAACGAGCAGTACTTC.

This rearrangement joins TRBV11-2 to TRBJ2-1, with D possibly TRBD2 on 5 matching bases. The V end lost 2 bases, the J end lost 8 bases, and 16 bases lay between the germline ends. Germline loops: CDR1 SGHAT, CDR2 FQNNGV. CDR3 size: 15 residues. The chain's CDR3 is CASSLSTGIPYEQFF. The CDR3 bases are TGTGCCAGCAGCTTATCAACCGGGATCCCGTATGAGCAGTTCTTC.

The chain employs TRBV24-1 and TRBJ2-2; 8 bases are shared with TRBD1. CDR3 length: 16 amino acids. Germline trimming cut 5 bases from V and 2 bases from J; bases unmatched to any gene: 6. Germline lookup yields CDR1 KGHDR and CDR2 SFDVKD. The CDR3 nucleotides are TGTGCCACCAGTGGGGCCGGGACAGGTAACACCGGGGAGCTGTTTTTT. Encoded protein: CATSGAGTGNTGELFF.

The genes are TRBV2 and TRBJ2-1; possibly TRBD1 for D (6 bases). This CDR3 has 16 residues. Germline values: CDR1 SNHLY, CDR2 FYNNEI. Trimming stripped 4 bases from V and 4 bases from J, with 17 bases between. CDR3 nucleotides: TGTGCCAGCAGTGGACCAGGGGCGTCTAATTACAATGAGCAGTTCTTC. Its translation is CASSGPGASNYNEQFF.

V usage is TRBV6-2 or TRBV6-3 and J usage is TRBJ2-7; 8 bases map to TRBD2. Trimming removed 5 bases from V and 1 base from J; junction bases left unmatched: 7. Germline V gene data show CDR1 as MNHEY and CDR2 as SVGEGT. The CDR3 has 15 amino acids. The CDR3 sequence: CASSHQRGRSYEQYF. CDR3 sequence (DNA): TGTGCCAGCAGTCACCAGCGGGGGAGATCCTACGAGCAGTACTTC.

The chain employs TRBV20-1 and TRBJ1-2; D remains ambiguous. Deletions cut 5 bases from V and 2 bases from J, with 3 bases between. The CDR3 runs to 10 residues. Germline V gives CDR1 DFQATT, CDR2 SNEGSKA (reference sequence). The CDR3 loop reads CSAENYGYTF. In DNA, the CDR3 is TGCAGTGCTGAGAACTATGGCTACACCTTC.

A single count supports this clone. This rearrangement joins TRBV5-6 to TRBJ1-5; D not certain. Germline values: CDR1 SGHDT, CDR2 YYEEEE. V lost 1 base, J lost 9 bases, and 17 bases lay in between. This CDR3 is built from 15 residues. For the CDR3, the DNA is TGTGCCAGCAGCTTGAGGGAGTTCGTGCCGCTGCCCCAGCATTTT. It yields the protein CASSLREFVPLPQHF.

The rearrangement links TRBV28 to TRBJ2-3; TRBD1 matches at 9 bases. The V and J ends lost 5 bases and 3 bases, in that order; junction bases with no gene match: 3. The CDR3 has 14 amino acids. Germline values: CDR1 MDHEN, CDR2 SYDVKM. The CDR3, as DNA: TGTGCCAGCAGTGTGGACAGGGGAACAGATACGCAGTATTTT. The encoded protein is CASSVDRGTDTQYF.